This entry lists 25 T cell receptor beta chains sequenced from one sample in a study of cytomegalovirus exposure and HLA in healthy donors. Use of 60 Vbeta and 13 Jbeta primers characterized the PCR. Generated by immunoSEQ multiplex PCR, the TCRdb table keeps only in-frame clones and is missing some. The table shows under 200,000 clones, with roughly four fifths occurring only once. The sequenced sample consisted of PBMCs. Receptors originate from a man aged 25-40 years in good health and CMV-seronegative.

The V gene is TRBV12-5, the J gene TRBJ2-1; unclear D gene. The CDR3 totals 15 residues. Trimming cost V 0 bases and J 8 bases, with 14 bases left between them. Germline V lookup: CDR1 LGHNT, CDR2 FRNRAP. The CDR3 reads CASGLVKNSWYEQFF. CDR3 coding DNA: TGTGCTAGTGGTTTGGTTAAGAACTCGTGGTATGAGCAGTTCTTC.

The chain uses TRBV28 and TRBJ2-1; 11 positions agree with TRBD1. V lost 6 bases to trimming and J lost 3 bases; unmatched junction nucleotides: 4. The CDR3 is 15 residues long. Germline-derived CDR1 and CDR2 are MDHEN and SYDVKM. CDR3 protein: CASRPGTGGYNEQFF. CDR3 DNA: TGTGCCAGCAGGCCCGGGACAGGGGGCTACAATGAGCAGTTCTTC. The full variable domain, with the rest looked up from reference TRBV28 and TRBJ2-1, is DVKVTQSSRYLVKRTGEKVFLECVQDMDHENMFWYRQDPGLGLRLIYFSYDVKMKEKGDIPEGYSVSREKKERFSLILESASTNQTSMYLCASRPGTGGYNEQFFGPGTRLTVL.

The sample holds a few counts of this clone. The CDR3 region has the DNA TGCGCCAGCAGCTTGGAGTCACTAGCGATCGACACAGATACGCAGTATTTT. Translated, it gives CASSLESLAIDTDTQYF. The chain recombines TRBV5-1 with TRBJ2-3, with 7 bases fitting TRBD2. Germline loops: CDR1 SGHRS, CDR2 YFSETQ. The CDR3 totals 17 residues. The J segment lost 2 bases and the V segment lost 0 bases, leaving 9 bases of the junction unmatched.

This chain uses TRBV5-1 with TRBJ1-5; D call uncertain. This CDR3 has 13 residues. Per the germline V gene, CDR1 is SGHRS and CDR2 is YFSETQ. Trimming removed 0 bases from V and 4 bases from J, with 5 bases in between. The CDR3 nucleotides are TGCGCCAGCAGCTTGGGAGAGAATCAGCCCCAGCATTTT. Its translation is CASSLGENQPQHF.

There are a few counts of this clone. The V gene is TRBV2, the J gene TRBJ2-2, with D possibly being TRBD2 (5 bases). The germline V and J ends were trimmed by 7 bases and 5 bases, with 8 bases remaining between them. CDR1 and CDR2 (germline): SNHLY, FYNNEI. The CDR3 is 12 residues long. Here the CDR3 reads CASITGTGELFF. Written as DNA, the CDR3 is TGTGCCAGCATTACGGGAACCGGGGAGCTGTTTTTT. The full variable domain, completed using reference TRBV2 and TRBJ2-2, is EPEVTQTPSHQVTQMGQEVILRCVPISNHLYFYWYRQILGQKVEFLVSFYNNEISEKSEIFDDQFSVERPDGSNFTLKIRSTKLEDSAMYFCASITGTGELFFGEGSRLTVL.

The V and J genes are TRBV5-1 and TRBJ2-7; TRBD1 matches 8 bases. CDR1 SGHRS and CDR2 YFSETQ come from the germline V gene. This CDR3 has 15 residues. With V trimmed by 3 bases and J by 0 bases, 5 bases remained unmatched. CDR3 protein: CASSYRTGSSYEQYF. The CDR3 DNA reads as TGCGCCAGCAGCTACCGGACAGGGAGCTCCTACGAGCAGTACTTC.

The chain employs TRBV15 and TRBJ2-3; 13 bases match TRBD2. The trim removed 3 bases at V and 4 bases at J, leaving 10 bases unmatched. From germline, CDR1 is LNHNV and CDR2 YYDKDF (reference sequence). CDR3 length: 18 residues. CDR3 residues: CATSSNRWTSGSADTQYF. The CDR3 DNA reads TGTGCCACCAGCAGCAATCGATGGACTAGCGGGAGCGCAGATACGCAGTATTTT.

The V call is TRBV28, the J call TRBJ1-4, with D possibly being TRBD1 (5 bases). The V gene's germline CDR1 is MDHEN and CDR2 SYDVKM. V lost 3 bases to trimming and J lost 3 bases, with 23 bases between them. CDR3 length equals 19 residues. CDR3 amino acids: CASSLADFQGLGANEKLFF. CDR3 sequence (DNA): TGTGCCAGCAGTTTGGCCGATTTTCAGGGCCTTGGGGCTAATGAAAAACTGTTTTTT.

For the CDR3, the DNA is TGTGCCAGCAGCATATGGACAGGGACGGACTACAATGAGCAGTTCTTC. Its protein product is CASSIWTGTDYNEQFF. This chain uses TRBV21-1 with TRBJ2-1; the table's TRBD1 call for D was not verified on the DNA. TRBV21-1 counts as a pseudogene. The CDR3 extends over 16 amino acids.

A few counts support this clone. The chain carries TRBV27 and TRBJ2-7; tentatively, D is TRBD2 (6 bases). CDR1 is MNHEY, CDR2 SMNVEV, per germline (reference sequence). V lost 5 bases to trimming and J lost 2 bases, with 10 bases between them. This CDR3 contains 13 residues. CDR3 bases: TGTGCCAGCAGTGTGGGACTCCCCTACGAGCAGTACTTC. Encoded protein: CASSVGLPYEQYF.

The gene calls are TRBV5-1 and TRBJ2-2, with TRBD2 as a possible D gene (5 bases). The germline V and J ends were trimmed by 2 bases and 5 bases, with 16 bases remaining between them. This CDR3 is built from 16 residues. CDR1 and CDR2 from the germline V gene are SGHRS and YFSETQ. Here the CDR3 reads CASSFSPSSSTGELFF. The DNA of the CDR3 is TGCGCCAGCAGCTTCTCTCCTAGCTCCTCGACCGGGGAGCTGTTTTTT.

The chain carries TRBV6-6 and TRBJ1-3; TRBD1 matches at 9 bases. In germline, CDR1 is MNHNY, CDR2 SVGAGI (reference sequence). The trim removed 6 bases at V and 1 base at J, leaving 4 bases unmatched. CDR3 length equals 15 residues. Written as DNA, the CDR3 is TGTGCCAGCAGCCTACAGGGGGCGTCTGGAAACACCATATATTTT. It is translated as CASSLQGASGNTIYF.

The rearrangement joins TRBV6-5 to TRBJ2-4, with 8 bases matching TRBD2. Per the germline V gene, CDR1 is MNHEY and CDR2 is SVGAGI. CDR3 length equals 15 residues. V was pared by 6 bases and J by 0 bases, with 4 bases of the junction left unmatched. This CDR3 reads CASRKAGVAKNIQYF. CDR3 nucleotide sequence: TGTGCCAGCAGAAAAGCGGGAGTAGCCAAAAACATTCAGTACTTC.

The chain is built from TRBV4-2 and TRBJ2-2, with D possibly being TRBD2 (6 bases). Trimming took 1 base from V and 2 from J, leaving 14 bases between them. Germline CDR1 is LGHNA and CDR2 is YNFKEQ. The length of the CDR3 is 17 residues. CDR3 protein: CASSQVNGLPNTGELFF. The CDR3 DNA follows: TGTGCCAGCAGCCAAGTTAACGGACTACCAAACACCGGGGAGCTGTTTTTT.

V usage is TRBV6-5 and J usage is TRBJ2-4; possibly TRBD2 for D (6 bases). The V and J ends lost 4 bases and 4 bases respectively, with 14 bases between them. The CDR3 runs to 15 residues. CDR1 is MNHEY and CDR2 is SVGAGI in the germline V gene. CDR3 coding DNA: TGTGCCAGCAGTTCCCTTAGCGGACGAAAAAACATTCAGTACTTC. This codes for CASSSLSGRKNIQYF.

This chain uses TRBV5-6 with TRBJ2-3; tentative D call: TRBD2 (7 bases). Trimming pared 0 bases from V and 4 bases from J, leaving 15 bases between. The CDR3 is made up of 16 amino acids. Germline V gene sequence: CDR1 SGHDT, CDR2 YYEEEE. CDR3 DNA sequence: TGTGCCAGCAGCTTGGCGGGGGGCTCCTTCGCAGATACGCAGTATTTT. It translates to CASSLAGGSFADTQYF. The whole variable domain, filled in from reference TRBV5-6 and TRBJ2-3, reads DAGVTQSPTHLIKTRGQQVTLRCSPKSGHDTVSWYQQALGQGPQFIFQYYEEEERQRGNFPDRFSGHQFPNYSSELNVNALLLGDSALYLCASSLAGGSFADTQYFGPGTRLTVL.

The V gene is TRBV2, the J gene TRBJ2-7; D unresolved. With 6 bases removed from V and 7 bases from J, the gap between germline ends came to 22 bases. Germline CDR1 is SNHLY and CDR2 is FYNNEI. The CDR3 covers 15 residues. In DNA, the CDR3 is TGTGCCAGCAGCGTTTCGCGTCAGGATGGTGTGGAGCAGTACTTC. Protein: CASSVSRQDGVEQYF.

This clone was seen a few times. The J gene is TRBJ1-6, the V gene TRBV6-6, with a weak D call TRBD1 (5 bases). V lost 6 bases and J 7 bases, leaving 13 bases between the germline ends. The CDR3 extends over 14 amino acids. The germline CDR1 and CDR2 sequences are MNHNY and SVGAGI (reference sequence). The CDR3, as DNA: TGTGCCAGCAGGACGGGACGGGGGAATTCACCCCTCCACTTT. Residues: CASRTGRGNSPLHF.

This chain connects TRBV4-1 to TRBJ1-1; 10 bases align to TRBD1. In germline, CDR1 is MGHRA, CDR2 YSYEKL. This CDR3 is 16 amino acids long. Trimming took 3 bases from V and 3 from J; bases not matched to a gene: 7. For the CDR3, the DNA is TGCGCCAGCAGCCATGAGACAGGGGGCCTAGACACTGAAGCTTTCTTT. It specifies CASSHETGGLDTEAFF.

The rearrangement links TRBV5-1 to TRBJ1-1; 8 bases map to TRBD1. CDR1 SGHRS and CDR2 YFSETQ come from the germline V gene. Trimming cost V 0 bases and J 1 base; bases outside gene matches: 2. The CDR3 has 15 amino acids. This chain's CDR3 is CASSLAGTGNTEAFF. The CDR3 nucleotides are TGCGCCAGCAGCTTGGCCGGGACAGGGAACACTGAAGCTTTCTTT.

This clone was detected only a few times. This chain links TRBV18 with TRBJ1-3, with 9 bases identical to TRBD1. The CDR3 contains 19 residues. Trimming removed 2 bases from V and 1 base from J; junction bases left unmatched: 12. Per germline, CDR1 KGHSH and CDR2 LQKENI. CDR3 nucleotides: TGTGCCAGCTCACCAACCGGACAGGGGTTTGGTGTATCTGGAAACACCATATATTTT. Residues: CASSPTGQGFGVSGNTIYF.

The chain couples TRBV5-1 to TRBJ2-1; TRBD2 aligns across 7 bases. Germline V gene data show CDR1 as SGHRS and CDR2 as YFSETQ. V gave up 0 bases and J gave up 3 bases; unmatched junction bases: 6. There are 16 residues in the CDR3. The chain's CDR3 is CASSLVSSGSYNEQFF. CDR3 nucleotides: TGCGCCAGCAGCTTGGTGTCTAGCGGAAGCTACAATGAGCAGTTCTTC.

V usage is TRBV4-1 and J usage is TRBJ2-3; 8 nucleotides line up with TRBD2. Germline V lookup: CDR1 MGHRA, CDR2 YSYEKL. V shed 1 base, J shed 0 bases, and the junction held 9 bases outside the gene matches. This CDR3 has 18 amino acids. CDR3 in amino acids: CASSQAQRETSSTDTQYF. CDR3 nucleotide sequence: TGCGCCAGCAGCCAAGCCCAGCGGGAGACGTCTAGCACAGATACGCAGTATTTT.

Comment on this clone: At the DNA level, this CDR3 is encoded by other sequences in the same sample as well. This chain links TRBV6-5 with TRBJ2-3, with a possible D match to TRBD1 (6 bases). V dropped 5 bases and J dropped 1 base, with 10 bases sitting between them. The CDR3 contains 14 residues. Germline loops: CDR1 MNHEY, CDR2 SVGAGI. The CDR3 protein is CASSLQGGTDTQYF. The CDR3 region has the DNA TGTGCCAGCAGTCTACAGGGTGGCACAGATACGCAGTATTTT.

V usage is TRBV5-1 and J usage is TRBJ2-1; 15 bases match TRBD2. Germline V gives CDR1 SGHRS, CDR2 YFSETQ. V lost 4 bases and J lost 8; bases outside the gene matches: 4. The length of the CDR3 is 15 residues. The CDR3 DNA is TGCGCCAGCAGCCCGGGACTAGCGGGAGGCGATGAGCAGTTCTTC. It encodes CASSPGLAGGDEQFF.